What follows is one T cell receptor beta chain and its context. Its antigen is undetermined. Focal radiation and CTLA-4 blockade (ipilimumab) were tested in chemo-refractory metastatic non-small-cell lung cancer patients. The germline V and J ends were trimmed by 1 base and 5 bases, with 14 bases remaining between them. Germline-derived CDR1 and CDR2 are SGHVS and FQNEAQ. The CDR3 is made up of 15 amino acids. Generated by immunoSEQ multiplex PCR, the TCRdb table keeps only in-frame clones and is missing some. This table holds about 80,000 clones, about 84% found once. This record comes from a study of radiotherapy plus CTLA-4 blockade in lung cancer. Whole-study findings and limits: TCR clones originating in tumors grew in number in blood after radiotherapy plus ipilimumab.

The material was peripheral blood, obtained from a patient treated with radiotherapy plus ipilimumab. V and J are TRBV7-8 and TRBJ2-5; no definite D call. The clonotype originates from a human donor with non-small cell lung cancer who had stable disease on radiotherapy plus ipilimumab. This CDR3 is CASSLGGIKRETQYF. The CDR3 DNA follows: TGTGCCAGCAGCTTAGGGGGAATAAAAAGGGAGACCCAGTACTTC.